The 29 T cell receptor beta chains listed next were all sequenced from one sample in a study of blood T cells in healthy people across ages. Alongside a J-beta primer mix, a sample-barcoded 5' primer served in a second PCR lasting about 7 to 12 cycles. In TCRdb, the 5' RACE reads were re-called with MiXCR into one record per CDR3 protein. This sample has roughly 680,000 distinct CDR3 sequences, with approximately 50% found just once. The specimen sequenced was blood. Receptors were obtained from a woman aged 55-69 years in good health.

This clonotype was picked up a small number of times. This chain joins TRBV11-2 and TRBJ2-6; D is perhaps TRBD1 (6 bases). The V end lost 4 bases, the J end lost 2 bases, and 15 bases lay between the germline ends. CDR3 size: 17 residues. Germline loops: CDR1 SGHAT, CDR2 FQNNGV. This CDR3 reads CASSWIQGRAGANVLTF. CDR3 in DNA: TGTGCCAGCAGCTGGATACAGGGAAGGGCTGGGGCCAACGTCCTGACTTTC.

V usage is TRBV15 and J usage is TRBJ2-4, with TRBD2 as a possible D gene (6 bases). The DNA end lines up better with TRBJ2-7; the J call may be wrong. Germline V gene data show CDR1 as LNHNV and CDR2 as YYDKDF (reference sequence). This CDR3 is 15 amino acids long. The CDR3 coding sequence is TGTGCCACCAGCCTTTTCCGGGACTCCCCCTACGAGCAGTACTTC. It codes for CATSLFRDSPYEQYF.

The rearrangement uses TRBV7-2 and TRBJ2-1, with D tentatively TRBD2 (5 bases). Germline V gene data show CDR1 as SGHTA and CDR2 as FQGNSA. The CDR3 sequence is 16 residues long. V was trimmed by 5 bases and J by 5 bases, leaving 19 bases between them. CDR3 sequence: CASSQQRRAVHNEQFF. CDR3 coding DNA: TGTGCCAGCAGCCAGCAGCGCCGAGCGGTCCACAATGAGCAGTTCTTC. Drawing the rest from reference TRBV7-2 and TRBJ2-1, the complete variable domain is GAGVSQSPSNKVTEKGKDVELRCDPISGHTALYWYRQSLGQGLEFLIYFQGNSAPDKSGLPSDRFSAERTGGSVSTLTIQRTQQEDSAVYLCASSQQRRAVHNEQFFGPGTRLTVL.

This chain joins TRBV20-1 and TRBJ1-1, with 9 positions matching TRBD1. CDR1 DFQATT and CDR2 SNEGSKA come from the germline V gene (reference sequence). The J segment lost 5 bases and the V segment lost 2 bases, leaving 9 bases of the junction unmatched. CDR3 length equals 15 residues. CDR3 sequence: CSARKKDRGETEAFF. CDR3 DNA: TGCAGTGCTAGAAAAAAGGACAGGGGAGAAACTGAAGCTTTCTTT.

The chain joins TRBV9 to TRBJ2-2, with no clear D. Trimming cost V 2 bases and J 3 bases, with 8 bases left between them. The germline gives CDR1 SGDLS, CDR2 YYNGEE. This CDR3 is 14 amino acids long. The CDR3 sequence is CASSVAGHTGELFF. The CDR3 DNA reads TGTGCCAGCAGCGTGGCAGGACACACCGGGGAGCTGTTTTTT. Using reference TRBV9 and TRBJ2-2 for the parts outside the CDR3, the full variable domain is DSGVTQTPKHLITATGQRVTLRCSPRSGDLSVYWYQQSLDQGLQFLIQYYNGEERAKGNILERFSAQQFPDLHSELNLSSLELGDSALYFCASSVAGHTGELFFGEGSRLTVL.

As to this clonotype: An end of the junction does not agree with germline; a read error may underlie this. The chain has TRBV5-6 and TRBJ2-7; 10 nucleotides line up with TRBD1. The CDR3 sequence is 15 residues long. Germline-derived CDR1 and CDR2 are SGHDT and YYEEEE. The CDR3 DNA follows: TGTGCCGGCAGCTTTATAACTGGGACAGGGGACGAGCAGTACTTC. Residues: CAGSFITGTGDEQYF.

The sample holds a few counts of this clonotype. J is TRBJ1-1 and V is TRBV5-1; D not resolved. Germline lookup yields CDR1 SGHRS and CDR2 YFSETQ. The V gene lost 0 bases and the J gene lost 5 bases, with 8 bases spanning the gap. CDR3 size: 13 residues. The CDR3 coding sequence is TGCGCCAGCAGCTTGGACCGTCAGACTGAAGCTTTCTTT. This encodes CASSLDRQTEAFF.

The chain recombines TRBV20-1 with TRBJ2-1; D gene unclear. This CDR3 contains 14 residues. V lost 3 bases and J 2 bases, leaving 11 bases between the germline ends. CDR1 is DFQATT and CDR2 is SNEGSKA in the germline V gene (reference sequence). The chain's CDR3 is CSASPEMAYNEQFF. The DNA for the CDR3 is TGCAGTGCTAGTCCAGAGATGGCCTACAATGAGCAGTTCTTC.

The sample holds one count of this clonotype. V gene TRBV6-2 or TRBV6-3 combines with J gene TRBJ2-3; 15 positions agree with TRBD2. Germline CDR1 reads MNHEY; CDR2 reads SVGEGT. Trimming at V came to 4 bases and at J to 3 bases, leaving 11 bases not matched to a gene. The CDR3 is 19 amino acids. The CDR3 nucleotides are TGTGCCAGCAGTTTCGATTTGGGACTAGCGGGAGGCAAAACAGATACGCAGTATTTT. Amino acids: CASSFDLGLAGGKTDTQYF.

CDR3 in amino acids: CASSLPRGGRRGNEQFF. The CDR3 coding sequence is TGTGCCAGCAGCTTACCGAGGGGCGGTCGTCGGGGGAATGAGCAGTTCTTC. The chain carries TRBV7-9 and TRBJ2-1; tentatively, D is TRBD2 (6 bases). Trimming removed 2 bases from V and 7 bases from J, with 21 bases in between. The CDR3 extends over 17 amino acids. Germline CDR1 SEHNR, CDR2 FQNEAQ (reference sequence).

The rearrangement uses TRBV7-9 and TRBJ2-1; the D call may be TRBD1 or TRBD2 (5 bases each). Germline CDR1 SEHNR, CDR2 FQNEAQ (reference sequence). CDR3 length: 14 residues. Trimming stripped 5 bases from V and 0 bases from J, with 8 bases between. The chain's CDR3 is CASSRDHSYNEQFF. The CDR3 DNA sequence: TGTGCCAGCAGCCGGGACCACTCCTACAATGAGCAGTTCTTC.

This chain connects TRBV30 to TRBJ2-7; 7 bases match TRBD1. Germline V gene lookup returns CDR1 GTSNPN and CDR2 SVGIG (reference sequence). V lost 5 bases and J lost 0; bases outside the gene matches: 4. The CDR3 is 13 residues long. DNA of the CDR3: TGTGCCTGGGACGGGACAGACTCCTACGAGCAGTACTTC. The encoded protein is CAWDGTDSYEQYF.

This clonotype turned up a few times. V and J are TRBV29-1 and TRBJ2-1; 8 nucleotides agree with TRBD2. This CDR3 is 14 amino acids long. CDR1 and CDR2 (germline): SQVTM, ANQGSEA. The J segment lost 7 bases and the V segment lost 1 base, leaving 6 bases of the junction unmatched. The CDR3 nucleotides are TGCAGCGTTGAAGGTAGCGGGAAGGGGAATGAGCAGTTCTTC. Protein: CSVEGSGKGNEQFF.

V and J are TRBV7-2 and TRBJ1-1; D is unclear. The CDR3 has 12 residues. The germline V and J ends were trimmed by 5 bases and 5 bases, with 9 bases remaining between them. Germline V gene data show CDR1 as SGHTA and CDR2 as FQGNSA. CDR3 residues: CASSRWSTEAFF. For the CDR3, the DNA is TGTGCCAGCAGCCGCTGGTCTACTGAAGCTTTCTTT.

CDR3 sequence: CASMYTLNTEAFF. CDR3 sequence (DNA): TGTGCCAGCATGTACACTTTGAACACTGAAGCTTTCTTT. The V call is TRBV2, the J call TRBJ1-1; D is undetermined. Trimming left V 7 bases short and J 0 bases short, with 9 bases between. The CDR3 covers 13 residues. Germline CDR1 and CDR2: SNHLY and FYNNEI. Full variable domain (missing parts from reference TRBV2 and TRBJ1-1): EPEVTQTPSHQVTQMGQEVILRCVPISNHLYFYWYRQILGQKVEFLVSFYNNEISEKSEIFDDQFSVERPDGSNFTLKIRSTKLEDSAMYFCASMYTLNTEAFFGQGTRLTVV.

The chain uses TRBV7-2 and TRBJ2-5, with TRBD1 matching 9 bases. With 2 bases clipped from V and 11 bases from J, the junction kept 12 bases outside the gene matches. This CDR3 is built from 15 residues. CDR1 is SGHTA and CDR2 is FQGNSA in the germline V gene. The chain's CDR3 is CASSLRGQGNHEQYF. As DNA, the CDR3 is TGTGCCAGCAGCTTACGGGGACAGGGTAACCATGAGCAGTACTTC.

V and J are TRBV28 and TRBJ1-2; 7 positions agree with TRBD1. Trimming removed 6 bases from V and 4 bases from J; junction bases left unmatched: 11. This CDR3 is 15 amino acids long. Germline lookup yields CDR1 MDHEN and CDR2 SYDVKM. CDR3 region: CASSGSEGALYGYTF. The CDR3 DNA follows: TGTGCCAGCAGCGGGAGCGAGGGGGCCCTCTATGGCTACACCTTC.

The rearrangement links TRBV7-9 to TRBJ2-7; D call uncertain. The length of the CDR3 is 15 residues. CDR1 and CDR2 from the germline V gene are SEHNR and FQNEAQ (reference sequence). The germline V and J ends were trimmed by 5 bases and 5 bases, with 19 bases remaining between them. CDR3 sequence (DNA): TGTGCCAGCAGCAACCCTACTAAAAGATCCCACGAGCAGTACTTC. Translation: CASSNPTKRSHEQYF.

This clonotype showed up just a few times. The chain couples TRBV27 to TRBJ1-1; TRBD1 is a possible D gene (5 bases). Germline CDR1 MNHEY, CDR2 SMNVEV (reference sequence). The CDR3 totals 16 residues. V was pared by 2 bases and J by 1 base, with 14 bases between. CDR3 loop: CASSLNTGGGNTEAFF. Here the CDR3 DNA reads TGTGCCAGCAGTTTAAACACGGGCGGGGGGAACACTGAAGCTTTCTTT.

The chain has TRBV18 and TRBJ2-1; D remains ambiguous. The V and J ends lost 5 bases and 7 bases respectively, with 9 bases between them. From germline, CDR1 is KGHSH and CDR2 LQKENI. This CDR3 region has 12 residues. CDR3 sequence (DNA): TGTGCCAGCTCAGAGACCTTAAATGAGCAGTTCTTC. It yields the protein CASSETLNEQFF.

This sequence joins TRBV12-3 or TRBV12-4 and TRBJ2-1; 7 bases are shared with TRBD1. CDR3 length equals 13 residues. With 6 bases clipped from V and 14 bases from J, the junction kept 13 bases outside the gene matches. The CDR3 region is CASSPGQSPSKFF. In nucleotides, the CDR3 is TGTGCCAGCAGCCCGGGACAGAGCCCCTCCAAGTTCTTC.

V gene TRBV4-1 combines with J gene TRBJ2-7, with 8 bases lining up with TRBD2. Judging by the DNA end, TRBJ2-5 fits better; the J call may be wrong. This CDR3 contains 15 residues. Per the germline V gene, CDR1 is MGHRA and CDR2 is YSYEKL. CDR3 region: CASTLNSGTVETQYF. In DNA form, the CDR3 reads TGCGCCAGCACCCTAAATAGCGGGACGGTAGAGACCCAGTACTTC.

The V and J genes are TRBV20-1 and TRBJ2-1; 9 bases are a match to TRBD1. Germline values: CDR1 DFQATT, CDR2 SNEGSKA (reference sequence). This CDR3 is 12 amino acids long. V trimming: 5 bases; J trimming: 6 bases; junction bases outside the gene matches: 2. CDR3 sequence (DNA): TGCAGTGCTGCGGACAGGGGCAATGAGCAGTTCTTC. Protein product: CSAADRGNEQFF.

This clonotype was seen a handful of times. The chain joins TRBV7-2 to TRBJ2-3, with a tentative D call TRBD1 (6 bases). The germline V gene has CDR1 SGHTA and CDR2 FQGNSA. V was pared by 5 bases and J by 7 bases, with 13 bases between. The CDR3 contains 13 residues. The CDR3 reads CASSLQGANTQYF. The DNA of the CDR3 is TGTGCCAGCAGCCTACAGGGAGCCAATACGCAGTATTTT.

The rearrangement uses TRBV13 and TRBJ2-7; D not resolved. V gave up 4 bases and J gave up 0 bases, with 7 bases separating them. Germline V lookup: CDR1 PRHDT, CDR2 FYEKMQ (reference sequence). This CDR3 region has 13 residues. The DNA for the CDR3 is TGTGCCAGCAGCTCTACAATCTCCTACGAGCAGTACTTC. Residues: CASSSTISYEQYF.

The rearrangement links TRBV5-1 to TRBJ1-4, with a tentative D call TRBD1 (6 bases). The CDR3 consists of 17 residues. In germline, CDR1 is SGHRS, CDR2 YFSETQ. Trimming took 3 bases from V and 0 from J, leaving 15 bases between them. CDR3 bases: TGCGCCAGCAGCTCCGCGCCACAGGGCCCAACTAATGAAAAACTGTTTTTT. Translation: CASSSAPQGPTNEKLFF.

The chain employs TRBV3-1 and TRBJ1-2; D ambiguous. Trimming stripped 4 bases from V and 0 bases from J, with 9 bases between. The CDR3 contains 14 residues. CDR1 is LGHDT and CDR2 is YNNKEL in the germline V gene (reference sequence). CDR3 region: CASSPGGTNYGYTF. CDR3 coding DNA: TGTGCCAGCAGCCCAGGAGGTACTAACTATGGCTACACCTTC.

The chain has TRBV18 and TRBJ2-1; possibly TRBD2 for D (5 bases). CDR3 length: 15 residues. V dropped 2 bases and J dropped 4 bases, with 12 bases sitting between them. CDR1 is KGHSH, CDR2 LQKENI, per germline. CDR3 nucleotides: TGTGCCAGCTCACCATCCCCAGCGGCGTACAATGAGCAGTTCTTC. Translation gives CASSPSPAAYNEQFF.

The chain uses TRBV27 and TRBJ1-4, with TRBD1 matching 7 bases. Germline values: CDR1 MNHEY, CDR2 SMNVEV (reference sequence). Trimming cost V 7 bases and J 4 bases; bases outside gene matches: 12. The CDR3 length is 16 residues. The CDR3 here is CASTLTWGQFNEKLFF. The CDR3 DNA sequence: TGTGCCAGCACGTTGACCTGGGGACAGTTTAATGAAAAACTGTTTTTT.